Below, 6 T cell receptor beta chains from the same sample are listed, as sequenced in a study of blood T cell repertoires in COVID-19. Produced via immunoSEQ multiplex PCR; TCRdb's table is partial and in-frame only. Counted here are about 340,000 clones, under 95% occurring once; the ten biggest clones make up roughly 3.3%. The sequenced material came from peripheral blood. The origin of the receptors is a woman aged 18-29 years who had recovered from COVID-19.

The chain combines TRBV7-2 with TRBJ1-5, with D uncertain. Trimming stripped 1 base from V and 4 bases from J, with 8 bases between. Germline assignment: CDR1 SGHTA and CDR2 FQGNSA. The CDR3 is made up of 14 amino acids. The CDR3 here is CASSLVVYNQPQHF. The CDR3 DNA reads as TGTGCCAGCAGCTTAGTTGTCTATAATCAGCCCCAGCATTTT.

This clone was observed a single time. The chain joins TRBV4-3 to TRBJ1-3; 8 bases align to TRBD1. CDR3 size: 15 residues. Germline CDR1 is LGHNA and CDR2 is YSLEER. The trim removed 2 bases at V and 2 bases at J, leaving 2 bases unmatched. The DNA of the CDR3 is TGCGCCAGCAGCCAAACGGACAGGGCTGGAAACACCATATATTTT. Translated, it gives CASSQTDRAGNTIYF.

The chain employs TRBV7-2 and TRBJ1-5; TRBD1 matches at 8 bases. There are 13 residues in the CDR3. Per the germline V gene, CDR1 is SGHTA and CDR2 is FQGNSA. Trimming cost V 8 bases and J 6 bases; bases outside gene matches: 6. The CDR3 region is CASATDRGQPQHF. In nucleotides, the CDR3 is TGTGCCAGCGCGACTGACAGGGGTCAGCCCCAGCATTTT.

CDR3 sequence (DNA): TGTGCCAGCAGCCTTAGCGGGAGCTCTGCGCAGTATTTT. This encodes CASSLSGSSAQYF. This chain joins TRBV7-2 and TRBJ2-3, with 9 bases lining up with TRBD2. Germline-derived CDR1 and CDR2 are SGHTA and FQGNSA. The CDR3 is 13 amino acids. The trim removed 5 bases at V and 10 bases at J, leaving 7 bases unmatched.

This chain links TRBV11-2 with TRBJ2-3; TRBD2 agrees at 8 bases. This CDR3 comprises 17 residues. Looked up from germline, CDR1 is SGHAT and CDR2 is FQNNGV. V was pared by 11 bases and J by 1 base, with 17 bases of the junction left unmatched. The CDR3 spells CASKLTGGLRGTDTQYF. The DNA for the CDR3 is TGTGCCTCCAAGTTAACGGGAGGGCTACGGGGCACAGATACGCAGTATTTT.

The chain uses TRBV24-1 and TRBJ1-2; D not certain. This CDR3 is built from 15 residues. V gave up 4 bases and J gave up 4 bases, with 15 bases separating them. Germline V gives CDR1 KGHDR, CDR2 SFDVKD. CDR3 bases: TGTGCCACCAGTGACCCCGCGGGGTCGGGCTATGGCTACACCTTC. As protein: CATSDPAGSGYGYTF.